This entry concerns a single TCR beta chain. Its antigen is unknown. Looked up from germline, CDR1 is SGHTA and CDR2 is FQGNSA. Trimming left V 3 bases short and J 3 bases short, with 12 bases between. The CDR3 loop spans 14 amino acids. Measured with immunoSEQ multiplex PCR; TCRdb has only the in-frame clones, and not every one. This repertoire shows 70,000 or so clones, 80% found once; its top ten account for roughly 1.2%. The data were obtained in a study of OX40 agonist ivuxolimab in advanced cancers. Study context: Partial responses were recorded for three patients, including one with hepatocellular carcinoma and two with cutaneous melanoma.

Whole-study findings and limits: With doses of 0.1-3.0 mg/kg, partial responders showed among the lowest clonal expansion.

Material: CD4+ or CD8+ T cells sorted from blood, obtained in a trial of the OX40 agonist ivuxolimab. This TCR was sampled from an adult with an advanced solid tumor such as melanoma, head and neck, liver or kidney cancer. J is TRBJ2-7 and V is TRBV7-2; possibly TRBD2 for D (6 bases). CDR3 DNA: TGTGCCAGCAGCTTGATGGGCGGGGTCTACGAGCAGTACTTC. Translated: CASSLMGGVYEQYF.